The 3 T cell receptor beta chains presented below share a single source sample, sequenced in a study of blood T cell repertoires in COVID-19. Clones were sequenced by immunoSEQ multiplex PCR, and TCRdb holds only the in-frame ones, with some missing. The data contain fewer than 110,000 clones, approximately 90% of them seen just once; the ten biggest clones take up around a sixth. Sequences were obtained from peripheral blood. The receptor set was obtained from a man over 45 with acute or convalescent COVID-19.

CDR3 DNA: TGTGCCAGCAGCTTCGACAGGGCGAACACCGGGGAGCTGTTTTTT. Encoded protein: CASSFDRANTGELFF. This rearrangement joins TRBV7-2 to TRBJ2-2, with 7 bases identical to TRBD1. Germline CDR1 reads SGHTA; CDR2 reads FQGNSA. V dropped 3 bases and J dropped 0; count of bases not matched to a gene: 1. The CDR3 has 15 amino acids.

This clone was seen a single time. This chain links TRBV5-1 with TRBJ2-5; 8 nucleotides agree with TRBD1. This CDR3 region has 13 residues. Trimming cost V 4 bases and J 3 bases; bases outside gene matches: 2. Per germline, CDR1 SGHRS and CDR2 YFSETQ. CDR3 in amino acids: CASSRGQEETQYF. In DNA, the CDR3 is TGCGCCAGCAGCCGGGGACAGGAAGAGACCCAGTACTTC.

The V and J genes are TRBV5-4 and TRBJ1-2; TRBD1 agrees at 8 bases. Germline V gene lookup returns CDR1 SGHNT and CDR2 YYREEE (reference sequence). Germline trimming cut 4 bases from V and 7 bases from J; bases unmatched to any gene: 6. This CDR3 is 13 amino acids long. The CDR3 nucleotides are TGTGCCAGCAGCCGGACAGGGAATAGTGGCTACACCTTC. It yields the protein CASSRTGNSGYTF.